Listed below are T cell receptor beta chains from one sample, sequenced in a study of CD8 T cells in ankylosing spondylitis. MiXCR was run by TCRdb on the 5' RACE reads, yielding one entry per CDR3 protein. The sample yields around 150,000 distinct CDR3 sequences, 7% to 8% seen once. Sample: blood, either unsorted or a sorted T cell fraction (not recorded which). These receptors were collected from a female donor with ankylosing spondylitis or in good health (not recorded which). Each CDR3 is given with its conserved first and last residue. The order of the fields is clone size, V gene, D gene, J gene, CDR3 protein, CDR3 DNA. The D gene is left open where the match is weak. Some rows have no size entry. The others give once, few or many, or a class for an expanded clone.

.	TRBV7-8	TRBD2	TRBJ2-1	CASSRTSAQGLEQFF	TGTGCCAGCAGCCGAACTAGCGCTCAAGGTCTAGAGCAGTTCTTC
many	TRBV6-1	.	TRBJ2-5	CASSEFRQETQYF	TGTGCCAGCAGTGAATTCAGACAAGAGACCCAGTACTTC
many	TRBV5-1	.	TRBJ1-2	CASSLDTPYGYTF	TGCGCCAGCAGCCTCGACACCCCGTATGGCTACACCTTC
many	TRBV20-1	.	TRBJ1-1	CSAQSRGNTEAFF	TGCAGTGCCCAGAGTAGGGGGAACACTGAAGCTTTCTTT
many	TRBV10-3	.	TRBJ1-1	CATAYSHEDTEAFF	TGTGCCACCGCTTACTCCCACGAGGACACTGAAGCTTTCTTT
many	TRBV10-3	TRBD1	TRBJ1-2	CAISGDRGPNYGYTF	TGTGCCATCAGTGGGGACAGGGGGCCTAACTATGGCTACACCTTC
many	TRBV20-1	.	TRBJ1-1	CSARDSRLNTEAFF	TGCAGTGCTAGAGATAGCAGATTGAACACTGAAGCTTTCTTT
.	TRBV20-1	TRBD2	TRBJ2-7	CSATTSGGYEQYF	TGCAGTGCCACAACTAGCGGGGGCTACGAGCAGTACTTC
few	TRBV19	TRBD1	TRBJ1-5	CASSVGQGQHF	TGTGCCAGTAGCGTAGGACAGGGCCAGCATTTT
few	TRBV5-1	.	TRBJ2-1	CASSAQNPYNEQFF	TGCGCCAGCAGTGCTCAGAACCCTTACAATGAGCAGTTCTTC
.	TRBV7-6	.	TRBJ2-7	CASSLAQSSYEQYF	TGTGCCAGCAGCTTAGCCCAGAGCTCCTACGAGCAGTACTTC
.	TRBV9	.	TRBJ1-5	CASSVSGLSNQPQHF	TGTGCCAGCAGCGTATCGGGGCTTAGCAATCAGCCCCAGCATTTT
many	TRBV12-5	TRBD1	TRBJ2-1	CASGLQGNEQFF	TGTGCTAGTGGTTTACAGGGGAATGAGCAGTTCTTC
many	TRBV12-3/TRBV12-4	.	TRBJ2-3	CASTYTTDTQYF	TGTGCCAGCACCTACACGACAGATACGCAGTATTTT
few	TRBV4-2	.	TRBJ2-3	CASSPTDLTDTQYF	TGTGCCAGCAGCCCGACGGACCTCACAGATACGCAGTATTTT
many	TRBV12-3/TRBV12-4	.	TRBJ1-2	CASSHRVGGYTF	TGTGCCAGCAGTCACAGGGTCGGGGGCTACACCTTC
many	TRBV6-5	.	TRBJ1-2	CASSYEARTPYGYTF	TGTGCCAGCAGTTATGAGGCCCGGACCCCCTATGGCTACACCTTC
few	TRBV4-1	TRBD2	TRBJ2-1	CASSQVAGGPLHEQFF	TGCGCCAGCAGCCAAGTAGCGGGGGGGCCGTTACATGAGCAGTTCTTC
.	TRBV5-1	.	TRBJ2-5	CASSLETETQYF	TGCGCCAGCAGCTTGGAGACTGAGACCCAGTACTTC
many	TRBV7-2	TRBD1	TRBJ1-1	CASSPDRAKLAAFF	TGTGCCAGCAGCCCTGACAGGGCTAAACTAGCAGCTTTCTTT
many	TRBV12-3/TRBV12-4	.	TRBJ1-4	CATQRWEAGEKLFF	TGTGCCACACAACGGTGGGAGGCGGGGGAAAAACTGTTTTTT
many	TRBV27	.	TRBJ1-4	CASRSLIPATNEKLFF	TGTGCCAGCAGATCACTTATCCCTGCAACTAATGAAAAACTGTTTTTT
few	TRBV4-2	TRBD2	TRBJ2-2	CAAGGGTGELFF	TGTGCCGCGGGGGGTGGGACCGGGGAGCTGTTTTTT
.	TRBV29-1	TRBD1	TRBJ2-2	CSADRDGAGELFF	TGCAGCGCCGACAGGGACGGTGCCGGGGAGCTGTTTTTT
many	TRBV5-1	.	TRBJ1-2	CASSPDAIYGYTF	TGCGCCAGCAGTCCGGACGCCATCTATGGCTACACCTTC
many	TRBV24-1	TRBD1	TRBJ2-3	CATSDWTGISSDTQYF	TGTGCCACCAGTGACTGGACAGGGATTTCGTCAGATACGCAGTATTTT
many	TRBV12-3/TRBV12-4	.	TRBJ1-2	CASSPHDVGYGYTF	TGTGCCAGCAGTCCGCACGACGTTGGCTATGGCTACACCTTC
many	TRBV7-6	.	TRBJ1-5	CASSLRLGNQPQHF	TGTGCCAGCAGCTTAAGATTAGGCAATCAGCCCCAGCATTTT
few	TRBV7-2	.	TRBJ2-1	CASSRGQLVYNEQFF	TGTGCCAGCAGCCGAGGACAGTTGGTCTACAATGAGCAGTTCTTC
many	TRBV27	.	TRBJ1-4	CASSPILGEANEKLFF	TGTGCCAGCAGTCCAATTCTGGGCGAGGCTAATGAAAAACTGTTTTTT
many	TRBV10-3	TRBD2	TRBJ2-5	CATKGSGIQETQYF	TGTGCCACCAAAGGGAGCGGGATCCAAGAGACCCAGTACTTC
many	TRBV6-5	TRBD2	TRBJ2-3	CASSYSSGGVWVDTQYF	TGTGCCAGCAGTTACTCTAGCGGGGGGGTCTGGGTAGATACGCAGTATTTT
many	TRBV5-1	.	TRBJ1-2	CASSLGVEAYGYTF	TGCGCCAGCAGCTTGGGGGTAGAGGCCTATGGCTACACCTTC
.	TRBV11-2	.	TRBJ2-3	CASSLDGAGTDTQYF	TGTGCCAGCAGCTTAGATGGGGCGGGCACAGATACGCAGTATTTT
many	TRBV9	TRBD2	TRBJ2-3	CASSVGPSGVIPDTQYF	TGTGCCAGCAGCGTAGGCCCTAGCGGGGTAATCCCAGATACGCAGTATTTT
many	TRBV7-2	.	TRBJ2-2	CASSFLNLGTGELFF	TGTGCCAGCAGCTTCTTGAACTTGGGCACCGGGGAGCTGTTTTTT
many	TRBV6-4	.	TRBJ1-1	CASSDSSRQGPGITFF	TGTGCCAGCAGTGACTCGTCAAGGCAGGGCCCTGGAATAACTTTCTTT
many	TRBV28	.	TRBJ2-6	CATYSGANVLTF	TGTGCCACTTATTCTGGGGCCAACGTCCTGACTTTC
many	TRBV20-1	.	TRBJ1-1	CSARERGLMNTEAFF	TGCAGTGCTAGAGAACGGGGTTTAATGAACACTGAAGCTTTCTTT
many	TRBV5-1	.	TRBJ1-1	CASCPGGGYTEAFF	TGCGCCAGCTGCCCAGGAGGAGGATACACTGAAGCTTTCTTT
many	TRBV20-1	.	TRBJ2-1	CSALSGGSYNEQFF	TGCAGTGCTCTCTCTGGGGGGAGCTACAATGAGCAGTTCTTC
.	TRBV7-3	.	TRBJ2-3	CASRRGGPTDTQYF	TGTGCCAGCAGAAGAGGGGGGCCCACAGATACGCAGTATTTT
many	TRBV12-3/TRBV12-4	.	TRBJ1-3	CASSLVVEWGFSGNTIYF	TGTGCCAGCAGTTTAGTAGTAGAGTGGGGATTTTCCGGAAACACCATATATTTT
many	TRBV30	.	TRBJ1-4	CAWNGGPGEKLFF	TGTGCCTGGAACGGAGGGCCCGGGGAAAAACTGTTTTTT
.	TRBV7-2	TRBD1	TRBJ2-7	CASRGTGKDEQYF	TGTGCCAGCAGAGGGACAGGGAAGGACGAGCAGTACTTC
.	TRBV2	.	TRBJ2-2	CASSPRGSNTGELFF	TGTGCCAGCAGTCCTCGAGGCAGCAACACCGGGGAGCTGTTTTTT
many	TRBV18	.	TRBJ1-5	CASSPRRGAQPQHF	TGTGCCAGCTCACCCCGCAGGGGAGCACAGCCCCAGCATTTT
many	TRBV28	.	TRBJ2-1	CASSGDSSNEQFF	TGTGCCAGCAGTGGGGACTCTTCCAATGAGCAGTTCTTC
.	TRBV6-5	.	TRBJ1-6	CASSYRALEDSPLHF	TGTGCCAGCAGTTACCGAGCCCTTGAAGATTCACCCCTCCACTTT
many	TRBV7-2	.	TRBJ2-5	CASSRNRIEETQYF	TGTGCCAGCAGCCGAAACCGGATAGAAGAGACCCAGTACTTC
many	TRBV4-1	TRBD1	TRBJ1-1	CASSHPQGRNTEAFF	TGCGCCAGCAGCCACCCACAGGGGAGGAACACTGAAGCTTTCTTT
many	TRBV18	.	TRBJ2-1	CASSPLQPSSYNEQFF	TGTGCCAGCTCACCACTTCAGCCCAGCTCCTACAATGAGCAGTTCTTC
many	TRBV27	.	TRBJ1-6	CASSLKAGLGSPLHF	TGTGCCAGCAGTTTGAAGGCGGGATTGGGTTCACCCCTCCACTTT
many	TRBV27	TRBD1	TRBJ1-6	CASSFRGLGSPLHF	TGTGCCAGCAGTTTCAGGGGGCTGGGGTCACCCCTCCACTTT